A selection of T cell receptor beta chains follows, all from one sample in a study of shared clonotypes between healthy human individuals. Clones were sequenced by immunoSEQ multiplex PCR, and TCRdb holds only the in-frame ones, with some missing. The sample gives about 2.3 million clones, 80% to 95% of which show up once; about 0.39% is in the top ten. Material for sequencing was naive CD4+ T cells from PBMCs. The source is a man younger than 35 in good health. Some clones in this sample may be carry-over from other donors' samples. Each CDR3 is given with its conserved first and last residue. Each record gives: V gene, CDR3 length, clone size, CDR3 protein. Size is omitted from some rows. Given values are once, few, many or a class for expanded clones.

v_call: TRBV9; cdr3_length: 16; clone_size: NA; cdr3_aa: CASSPGWGTQMETQYF
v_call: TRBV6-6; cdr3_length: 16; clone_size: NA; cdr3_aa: CASSYSNSYSGNTIYF
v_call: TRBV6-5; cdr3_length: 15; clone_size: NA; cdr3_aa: CASSYSSQLNTEAFF
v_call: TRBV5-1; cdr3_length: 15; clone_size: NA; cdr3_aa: CASSLEHLGNEKLFF
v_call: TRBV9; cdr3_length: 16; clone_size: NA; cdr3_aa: CASSLLSGSSYNEQFF
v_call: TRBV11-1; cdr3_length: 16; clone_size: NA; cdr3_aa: CASSLEPDSDYNEQFF
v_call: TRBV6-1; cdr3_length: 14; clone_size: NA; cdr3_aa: CASSPRQGNYGYTF
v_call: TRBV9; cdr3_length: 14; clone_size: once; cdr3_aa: CASSVVGGGETQYF
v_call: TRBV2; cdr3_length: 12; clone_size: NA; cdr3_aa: CASSDNGNTIYF
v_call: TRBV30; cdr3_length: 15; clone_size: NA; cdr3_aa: CAWSVLSGRAYEQYF
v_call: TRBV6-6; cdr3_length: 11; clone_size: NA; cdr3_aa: CASRTNDEQYF
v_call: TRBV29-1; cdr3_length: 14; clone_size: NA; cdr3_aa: CSVVGPLGGNEQFF
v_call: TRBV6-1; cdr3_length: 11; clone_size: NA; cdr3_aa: CASSEAHEQYF
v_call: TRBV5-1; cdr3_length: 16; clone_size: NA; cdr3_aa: CASSFRGSVSGNTIYF
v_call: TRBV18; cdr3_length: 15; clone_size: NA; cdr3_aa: CASSPMGLASNEQFF
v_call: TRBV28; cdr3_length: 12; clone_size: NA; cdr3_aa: CASRFPGNTIYF
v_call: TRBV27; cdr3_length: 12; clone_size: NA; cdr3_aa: CASGRRSDTQYF
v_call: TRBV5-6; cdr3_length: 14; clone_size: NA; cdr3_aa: CASSLGGFGYGYTF
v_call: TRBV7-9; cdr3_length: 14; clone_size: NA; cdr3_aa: CATSLRDVAYEQYF
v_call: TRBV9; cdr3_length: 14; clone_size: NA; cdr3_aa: CASSLRTTTDTQYF
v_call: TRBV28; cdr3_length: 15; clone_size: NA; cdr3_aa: CASSLSQAAGNTIYF
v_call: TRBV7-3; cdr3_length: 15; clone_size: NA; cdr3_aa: CASSIQAGESDTQYF
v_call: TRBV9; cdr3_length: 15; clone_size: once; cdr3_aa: CASSVAPTAYNEQFF
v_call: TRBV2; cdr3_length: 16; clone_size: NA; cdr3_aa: CASSEVNAGQGSGYTF
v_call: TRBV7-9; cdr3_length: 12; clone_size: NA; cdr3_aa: CASIRDNEKLFF
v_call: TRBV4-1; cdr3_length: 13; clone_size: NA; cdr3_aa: CASSQDSVYGYTF
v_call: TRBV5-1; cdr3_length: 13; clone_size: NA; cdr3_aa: CASSLKGEETQYF
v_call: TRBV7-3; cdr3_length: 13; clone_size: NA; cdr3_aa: CASSLGPGNEQFF
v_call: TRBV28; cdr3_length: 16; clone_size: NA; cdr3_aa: CASTPTGANSGNTIYF
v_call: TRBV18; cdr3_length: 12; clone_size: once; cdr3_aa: CASSPLASEQYF
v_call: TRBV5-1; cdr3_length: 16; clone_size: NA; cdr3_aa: CASSLEASAGQETQYF
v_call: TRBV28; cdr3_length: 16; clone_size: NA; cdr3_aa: CASSTPGTGDTGELFF
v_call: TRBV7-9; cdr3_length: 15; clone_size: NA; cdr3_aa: CASSKGTGSGNTIYF
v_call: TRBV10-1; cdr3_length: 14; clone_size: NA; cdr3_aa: CASSERGSGNTIYF
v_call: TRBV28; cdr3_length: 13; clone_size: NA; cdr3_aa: CASSLLGPYEQYF
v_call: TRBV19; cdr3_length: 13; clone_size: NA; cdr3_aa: CASTGPTWNEQFF
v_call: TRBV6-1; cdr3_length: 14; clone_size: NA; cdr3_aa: CASSRGRFRETQYF
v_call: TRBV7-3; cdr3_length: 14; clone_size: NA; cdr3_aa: CASSVQQGTGELFF
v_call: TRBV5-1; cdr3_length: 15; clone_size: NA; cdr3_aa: CASSLEGTVNTEAFF
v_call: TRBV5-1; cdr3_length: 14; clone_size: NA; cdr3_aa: CASSPQDPNYGYTF
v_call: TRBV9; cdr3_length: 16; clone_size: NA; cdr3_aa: CASSVLDGSTYNEQFF
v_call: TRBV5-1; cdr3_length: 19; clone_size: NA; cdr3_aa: CASSLVVAALPTYEETQYF
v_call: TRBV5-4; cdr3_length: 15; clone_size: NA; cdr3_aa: CASSLAQAGSYEQYF
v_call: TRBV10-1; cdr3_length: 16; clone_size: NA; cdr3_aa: CASSEQLGPKTGELFF
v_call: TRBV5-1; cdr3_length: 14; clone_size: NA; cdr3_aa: CASSQRDSYNEQFF
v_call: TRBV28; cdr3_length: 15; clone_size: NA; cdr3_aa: CASSTRQASTDTQYF